Below are 10 T cell receptor beta chains sequenced from a single sample in a study of blood T cell repertoires in COVID-19. The data were produced by immunoSEQ multiplex PCR, yet TCRdb's version contains in-frame clones alone and is incomplete. The table shows hundreds of thousands of clones, with around 85% occurring only once. Sequenced: PBMCs or T cells enriched from blood (not recorded which). These receptors originate from a man in his forties or fifties who had recovered from COVID-19.

V gene TRBV14 combines with J gene TRBJ2-7; D is possibly TRBD2 (5 bases). V was pared by 4 bases and J by 4 bases, with 14 bases between. The germline V gene has CDR1 SGHDN and CDR2 FVKESK. The CDR3 is made up of 14 amino acids. The CDR3 DNA follows: TGTGCCAGCAGCCGAGGGCCCTCCCGATACGAGCAGTACTTC. Its translation: CASSRGPSRYEQYF.

In this sample, this clone turned up once. This chain joins TRBV15 and TRBJ2-1; the match to TRBD2 covers 12 bases. This CDR3 comprises 18 residues. With 5 bases clipped from V and 4 bases from J, the junction kept 12 bases outside the gene matches. The germline gives CDR1 LNHNV, CDR2 YYDKDF (reference sequence). The CDR3 coding sequence is TGTGCCACCAGCCCTAGAGAAATACTAGCGGGAGGATACAATGAGCAGTTCTTC. It encodes CATSPREILAGGYNEQFF.

The J gene is TRBJ2-7, the V gene TRBV13; TRBD1 matches at 9 bases. The CDR3 runs 13 residues. Germline CDR1 PRHDT, CDR2 FYEKMQ (reference sequence). The trim removed 4 bases at V and 6 bases at J, leaving 4 bases unmatched. CDR3 sequence: CASSYRQGGEQYF. DNA of the CDR3: TGTGCCAGCAGCTATAGACAGGGGGGCGAGCAGTACTTC.

The chain employs TRBV19 and TRBJ2-1, with D tentatively TRBD1 (5 bases). V lost 2 bases, J lost 2 bases, and 10 bases lay in between. There are 15 residues in the CDR3. Germline CDR1 reads LNHDA; CDR2 reads SQIVND (reference sequence). The CDR3 bases are TGTGCCAGTAGTATACAAGGGGTAACCTACAATGAGCAGTTCTTC. This codes for CASSIQGVTYNEQFF.

The chain couples TRBV5-8 to TRBJ1-1, with D unclear. Trimming took 3 bases from V and 6 from J, leaving 6 bases between them. The CDR3 covers 11 residues. The germline gives CDR1 SGHTS, CDR2 YDEGEE. CDR3 nucleotides: TGTGCCAGCAGCTGGGGAGCTGAAGCTTTCTTT. Protein product: CASSWGAEAFF.

This sequence joins TRBV6-2 or TRBV6-3 and TRBJ2-7, with 7 bases that match TRBD2. Germline V lookup: CDR1 MNHEY, CDR2 SVGEGT. Trimming cost V 4 bases and J 0 bases; bases outside gene matches: 3. This CDR3 is 14 amino acids long. CDR3 region: CASSSGGSSYEQYF. The CDR3 DNA is TGTGCCAGCAGTTCCGGGGGGAGCTCCTACGAGCAGTACTTC.

The rearrangement joins TRBV27 to TRBJ2-7; weak D call: TRBD2 (6 bases). Germline-derived CDR1 and CDR2 are MNHEY and SMNVEV (reference sequence). The V gene lost 2 bases and the J gene lost 3 bases, with 8 bases spanning the gap. There are 13 residues in the CDR3. CDR3 bases: TGTGCCAGCAGTTTAGGAGGGTACTACGAGCAGTACTTC. Its protein product is CASSLGGYYEQYF.

This sequence joins TRBV7-6 and TRBJ2-3, with 10 bases fitting TRBD2. The ends lost 8 bases at V and 2 bases at J; junction bases unmatched: 4. CDR1 is SGHVS and CDR2 is FNYEAQ in the germline V gene. The CDR3 contains 14 residues. The CDR3 protein is CASRSGRTTDTQYF. In nucleotides, the CDR3 is TGTGCCAGCCGTAGCGGGAGGACCACAGATACGCAGTATTTT.

The chain carries TRBV6-5 and TRBJ1-1; D gene unclear. V shed 5 bases and J shed 0 bases, with 13 bases lying between them. CDR3 length: 15 residues. Germline-derived CDR1 and CDR2 are MNHEY and SVGAGI. The CDR3 DNA reads as TGTGCCAGCAGTCCTGGTGAGGCGGTGAACACTGAAGCTTTCTTT. Amino acids: CASSPGEAVNTEAFF.

CDR3 nucleotides: TGTGCCAGCAGCTTAGATGTTGGCGGGACAGGGGAGCAGTACTTC. It yields the protein CASSLDVGGTGEQYF. V is TRBV7-2 and J is TRBJ2-7; TRBD1 matches at 9 bases. The CDR3 consists of 15 residues. Germline V gene sequence: CDR1 SGHTA, CDR2 FQGNSA. Losses at the gene ends were 1 base for V and 7 bases for J; bases not matched to a gene: 8.